These T cell receptor beta chains were read from a single sample in a study of CD8 T cells in ankylosing spondylitis. MiXCR, run by TCRdb on the 5' RACE reads, gives a single entry per CDR3 protein. The table records approximately 250,000 distinct CDR3 sequences, approximately 10% of them present only once. Input material: blood, either unsorted or a sorted T cell fraction (not recorded which). The origin of the receptors is a male donor with ankylosing spondylitis or in good health (not recorded which). Both conserved end residues are trimmed from each CDR3. D genes are given only for firm matches.

len | v_gene | d_gene | CDR3aa
13 | TRBV20-1 | . | SAIHPRQKNSPLH
13 | TRBV7-9 | . | ASSNKVEAAWGYT
11 | TRBV20-1 | . | SARRQGLGEQY
13 | TRBV6-2/TRBV6-3 | . | ASSFQDGRNTEAF
11 | TRBV5-1 | . | ASSPSVPGEQY
11 | TRBV7-9 | . | ASSLDIQGTQY
12 | TRBV4-1 | . | ASSQGKSSYEQY
14 | TRBV12-3/TRBV12-4 | TRBD2 | ASTSRSGSRQETQY
15 | TRBV6-2/TRBV6-3 | . | ASSYLTVGSMNTEAF
10 | TRBV30 | TRBD1 | ACRQGADTQY
11 | TRBV12-3/TRBV12-4 | . | ASSFGGPQEAF
14 | TRBV4-1 | TRBD2 | ASSPGLAGVGDTQY
11 | TRBV5-1 | . | ASSKDGNTEAF
12 | TRBV20-1 | TRBD1 | SARPRTGTYEQY
15 | TRBV7-9 | . | ASSFGQIHANTGELF
12 | TRBV2 | . | ASSQETRAYEQY
11 | TRBV6-5 | . | ASSYPDTDTQY
12 | TRBV5-1 | TRBD2 | ASSLAGAGETQY
11 | TRBV20-1 | TRBD1 | SARETGKGEQY
12 | TRBV18 | . | ASSLSGLQETQY
12 | TRBV9 | . | ASSALPSTDTQY
17 | TRBV27 | TRBD2 | ASSFVPGLAGRGTGELF
12 | TRBV12-3/TRBV12-4 | . | ASSSTTSRGEAF
14 | TRBV12-3/TRBV12-4 | TRBD2 | ASSSASGGLEETQY
12 | TRBV5-1 | . | ASTSGGASDTQY
14 | TRBV7-2 | TRBD2 | ASSLTGTSGANEQF